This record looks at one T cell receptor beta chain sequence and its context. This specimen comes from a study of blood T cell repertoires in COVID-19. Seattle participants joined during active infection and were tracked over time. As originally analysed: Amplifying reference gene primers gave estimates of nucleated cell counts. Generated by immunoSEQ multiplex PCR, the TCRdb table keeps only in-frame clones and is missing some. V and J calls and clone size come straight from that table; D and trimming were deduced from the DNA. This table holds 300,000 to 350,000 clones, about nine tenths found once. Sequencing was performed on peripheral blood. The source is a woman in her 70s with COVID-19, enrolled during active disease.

The DNA for the CDR3 is TGCGCCAGCAGCTTGCGGGCCACTAGCGGGGGTTTCACCTACGAGCAGTACTTC. This translates into CASSLRATSGGFTYEQYF. This rearrangement joins TRBV5-1 to TRBJ2-7, with 11 positions matching TRBD2. Trimming removed 1 base from V and 2 bases from J; junction bases left unmatched: 11. CDR1 is SGHRS, CDR2 YFSETQ, per germline. The CDR3 loop spans 18 amino acids.